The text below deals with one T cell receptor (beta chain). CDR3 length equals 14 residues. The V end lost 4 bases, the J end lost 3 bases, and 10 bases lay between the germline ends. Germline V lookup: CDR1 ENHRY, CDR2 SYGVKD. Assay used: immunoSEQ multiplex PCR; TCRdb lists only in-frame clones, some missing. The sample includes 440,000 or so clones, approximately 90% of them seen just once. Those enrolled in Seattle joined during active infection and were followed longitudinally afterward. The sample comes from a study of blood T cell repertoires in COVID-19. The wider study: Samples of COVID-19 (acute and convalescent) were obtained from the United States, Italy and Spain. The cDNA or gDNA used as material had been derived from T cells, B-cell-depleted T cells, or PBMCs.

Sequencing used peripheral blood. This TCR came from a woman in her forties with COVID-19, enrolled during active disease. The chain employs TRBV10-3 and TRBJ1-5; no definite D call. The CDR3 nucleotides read TGTGCCATCAGTGCAGAAATTTCCAATCAGCCCCAGCATTTT. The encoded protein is CAISAEISNQPQHF.